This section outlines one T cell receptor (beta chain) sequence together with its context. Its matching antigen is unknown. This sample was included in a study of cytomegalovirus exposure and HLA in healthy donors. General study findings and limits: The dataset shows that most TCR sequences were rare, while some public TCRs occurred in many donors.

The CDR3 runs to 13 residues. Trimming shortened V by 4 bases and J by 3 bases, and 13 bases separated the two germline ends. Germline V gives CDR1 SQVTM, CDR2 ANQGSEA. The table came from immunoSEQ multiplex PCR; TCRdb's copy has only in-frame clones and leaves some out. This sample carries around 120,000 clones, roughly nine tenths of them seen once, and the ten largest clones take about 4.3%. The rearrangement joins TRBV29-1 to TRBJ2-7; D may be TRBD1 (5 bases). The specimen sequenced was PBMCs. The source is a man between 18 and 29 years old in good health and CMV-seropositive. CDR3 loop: CSVVVGASYEQYF. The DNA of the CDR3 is TGCAGCGTTGTAGTAGGGGCAAGCTACGAGCAGTACTTC.